The 21 T cell receptor beta chains below were found in one sample sequenced in a study of T-cell reconstitution after alpha-beta-depleted transplantation in children. Unique molecular identifiers were incorporated into the prepared TCRbeta library. TCRdb re-derived calls from the PCR reads in MiXCR, one entry per CDR3 protein. The table shows about 900,000 distinct CDR3 sequences, with roughly 29% occurring only once. The material sequenced was PBMCs, mostly from graft donor cells, taken 360 days after TCRalphabeta/CD19-depleted stem cell transplant. The receptor source for this set is a boy under two years old who had a stem cell transplant for SCID, so the T cells may come from the graft donor.

This clonotype is a singleton in its sample. V usage is TRBV5-1 and J usage is TRBJ2-1; a weak D match, TRBD2 (6 bases). CDR3 length equals 15 residues. Trimming stripped 4 bases from V and 2 bases from J, with 13 bases between. The germline gives CDR1 SGHRS, CDR2 YFSETQ. CDR3: CASSKTSRAYNEQFF. As DNA, the CDR3 is TGCGCCAGCAGCAAGACTAGTCGGGCCTACAATGAGCAGTTCTTC.

The CDR3 is CSVGTGLAYNEQFF. CDR3 in DNA: TGCAGCGTCGGGACAGGCTTAGCGTACAATGAGCAGTTCTTC. The chain is built from TRBV29-1 and TRBJ2-1; TRBD1 matches 8 bases. Per the germline V gene, CDR1 is SQVTM and CDR2 is ANQGSEA. The junction had 8 bases not matched to a gene; V was cut back by 6 bases and J by 4 bases. The CDR3 is 14 residues long.

Only a few counts were recorded for this clonotype. This CDR3 is CASSFFRLYNEQFF. As DNA, the CDR3 is TGTGCCAGCAGTTTTTTTCGACTTTACAATGAGCAGTTCTTC. The chain is built from TRBV12-3 or TRBV12-4 and TRBJ2-1; D is unresolved. This CDR3 comprises 14 residues. The germline V and J ends were trimmed by 3 bases and 4 bases, with 10 bases remaining between them.

This sequence joins TRBV7-2 and TRBJ2-2; possibly TRBD1 for D (6 bases). Per germline, CDR1 SGHTA and CDR2 FQGNSA. The CDR3 totals 17 residues. V was pared by 2 bases and J by 1 base, with 14 bases between. CDR3 residues: CASSLRDGTWNTGELFF. For the CDR3, the DNA is TGTGCCAGCAGCTTAAGGGATGGGACATGGAACACCGGGGAGCTGTTTTTT.

The V gene is TRBV4-1, the J gene TRBJ2-3; 10 bases agree with TRBD1. The CDR3 is 18 amino acids. Germline assignment: CDR1 MGHRA and CDR2 YSYEKL. Trimming removed 4 bases from V and 2 bases from J; junction bases left unmatched: 12. The CDR3 protein is CASSPWAGTGAVTDTQYF. For the CDR3, the DNA is TGCGCCAGCAGCCCCTGGGCCGGGACAGGGGCCGTCACAGATACGCAGTATTTT.

This clonotype was seen a handful of times. The chain is built from TRBV4-2 and TRBJ2-4, with D perhaps being TRBD1 or TRBD2 (5 bases each). The ends were cut back, 0 bases at V and 0 bases at J, with 9 bases in the middle. CDR1 and CDR2 from the germline V gene are LGHNA and YNFKEQ. The CDR3 runs to 16 residues. This CDR3 reads CASSQDGGVAKNIQYF. The CDR3 DNA reads TGTGCCAGCAGCCAAGATGGGGGAGTAGCCAAAAACATTCAGTACTTC.

The J gene is TRBJ2-1, the V gene TRBV18, with a tentative D call TRBD1 (6 bases). The CDR3 is 16 residues long. In germline, CDR1 is KGHSH, CDR2 LQKENI. Trimming pared 4 bases from V and 6 bases from J, leaving 19 bases between. The CDR3 spells CASSRSIQGRSNEQFF. For the CDR3, the DNA is TGTGCCAGCTCACGGTCGATACAGGGACGGAGCAATGAGCAGTTCTTC.

This clonotype was picked up a small number of times. CDR3 residues: CASSPIYTRSSYNEQFF. Written as DNA, the CDR3 is TGCGCCAGCAGCCCAATTTACACAAGAAGCTCCTACAATGAGCAGTTCTTC. V usage is TRBV4-3 and J usage is TRBJ2-1, with no clear D. CDR1 is LGHNA and CDR2 is YSLEER in the germline V gene. The CDR3 extends over 17 amino acids. Trimming removed 4 bases at V and 0 bases at J, with 16 bases between.

The chain uses TRBV4-1 and TRBJ2-7; 10 bases match TRBD2. V dropped 3 bases and J dropped 4; count of bases not matched to a gene: 12. Looked up from germline, CDR1 is MGHRA and CDR2 is YSYEKL. This CDR3 spans 17 amino acids. The CDR3 nucleotides read TGCGCCAGCAGCCATATCTGGCTAGCGGGGGACACATACGAGCAGTACTTC. Its protein is CASSHIWLAGDTYEQYF.

The J gene is TRBJ2-3, the V gene TRBV28, with D possibly being TRBD1 or TRBD2 (6 bases each). Trimming removed 8 bases from V and 1 base from J, with 13 bases in between. The CDR3 contains 14 residues. Germline-derived CDR1 and CDR2 are MDHEN and SYDVKM. The CDR3 DNA reads as TGTGCCAGCGGACTCGGGGGCCGCACAGATACGCAGTATTTT. It translates to CASGLGGRTDTQYF. Together with reference TRBV28 and TRBJ2-3, the CDR3 gives the full variable domain: DVKVTQSSRYLVKRTGEKVFLECVQDMDHENMFWYRQDPGLGLRLIYFSYDVKMKEKGDIPEGYSVSREKKERFSLILESASTNQTSMYLCASGLGGRTDTQYFGPGTRLTVL.

V usage is TRBV7-2 and J usage is TRBJ1-2; D perhaps matches TRBD1 (6 bases). The CDR3 extends over 13 amino acids. CDR1 and CDR2 from the germline V gene are SGHTA and FQGNSA. V dropped 5 bases and J dropped 5 bases, with 12 bases sitting between them. CDR3 nucleotides: TGTGCCAGCAGCCCCCAGGACAGATATGGCTACACCTTC. Protein: CASSPQDRYGYTF.

The chain employs TRBV15 and TRBJ2-4; a weak D match, TRBD2 (6 bases). Germline V CDR1 and CDR2: LNHNV, YYDKDF (reference sequence). The CDR3 runs to 17 residues. The V gene lost 3 bases and the J gene lost 3 bases, with 18 bases spanning the gap. CDR3 bases: TGTGCCACCAGCAGGGGTGATTCGGGGGATGACAAAAACATTCAGTACTTC. Translating it yields CATSRGDSGDDKNIQYF.

The chain carries TRBV3-1 and TRBJ2-5; D is unclear. V gave up 0 bases and J gave up 3 bases, with 8 bases separating them. This CDR3 is 14 amino acids long. Germline loops: CDR1 LGHDT, CDR2 YNNKEL (reference sequence). The CDR3: CASSQDLSEETQYF. CDR3 DNA sequence: TGTGCCAGCAGCCAAGATCTCAGCGAAGAGACCCAGTACTTC.

V and J are TRBV21-1 and TRBJ1-1; whether TRBD1, the table's D call, matches the DNA was not checked. TRBV21-1 is a documented pseudogene. The CDR3 consists of 20 residues. CDR3 nucleotide sequence: TGTGCCAGCAGCATCACTGGTAGGGACAGGGGTCCTCTGGGTGACACTGAAGCTTTCTTT. This codes for CASSITGRDRGPLGDTEAFF.

This clonotype came up once. The rearrangement links TRBV7-2 to TRBJ1-2; possibly TRBD1 for D (6 bases). Germline V gives CDR1 SGHTA, CDR2 FQGNSA. V was clipped by 5 bases and J by 1 base, with 14 bases between them. CDR3 size: 15 residues. The CDR3 nucleotides read TGTGCCAGCAGCCCTACTGGGGGCCGTAACTATGGCTACACCTTC. Protein sequence: CASSPTGGRNYGYTF.

The V and J genes are TRBV28 and TRBJ2-5; a possible D gene is TRBD2 (6 bases). The CDR3 is 16 residues long. V lost 7 bases and J lost 5, with 23 bases in between. Germline-derived CDR1 and CDR2 are MDHEN and SYDVKM. The CDR3 DNA sequence: TGTGCCAGCAAAGATTCGGGACTCCCAAGATCGGAGACCCAGTACTTC. It codes for CASKDSGLPRSETQYF.

This clonotype was observed a few times. The chain has TRBV7-6 and TRBJ2-2; D remains unclear. The germline V gene has CDR1 SGHVS and CDR2 FNYEAQ. This CDR3 contains 14 residues. The ends were cut back, 0 bases at V and 6 bases at J, with 8 bases in the middle. DNA of the CDR3: TGTGCCAGCAGCTTAGCGTATCGGGCCGGGGAGCTGTTTTTT. Amino acids: CASSLAYRAGELFF.

This clonotype has more than one count but fewer than ten. The rearrangement joins TRBV5-5 to TRBJ1-4; D unclear. The germline V gene encodes CDR1 SGHKS and CDR2 YYEKEE (reference sequence). The CDR3 runs 14 residues. V shed 5 bases and J shed 7 bases, with 15 bases lying between them. CDR3 loop: CASRFDDLREKLFF. The CDR3 DNA follows: TGTGCCAGCAGGTTTGATGACCTTCGTGAAAAACTGTTTTTT. The full variable domain, its missing parts supplied by reference TRBV5-5 and TRBJ1-4, is DAGVTQSPTHLIKTRGQQVTLRCSPISGHKSVSWYQQVLGQGPQFIFQYYEKEERGRGNFPDRFSARQFPNYSSELNVNALLLGDSALYLCASRFDDLREKLFFGSGTQLSVL.

The chain links TRBV28 to TRBJ1-2; unclear D gene. Germline V CDR1 and CDR2: MDHEN, SYDVKM. V lost 3 bases, J lost 3 bases, and 14 bases lay in between. This CDR3 region has 15 residues. Here the CDR3 DNA reads TGTGCCAGCAGTTTCCTACTGAGGGCTGACTATGGCTACACCTTC. This codes for CASSFLLRADYGYTF.

The V and J genes are TRBV18 and TRBJ2-5; TRBD1 agrees at 7 bases. This CDR3 is built from 14 residues. CDR1 and CDR2 from the germline V gene are KGHSH and LQKENI. V shed 3 bases and J 5 bases; nucleotides not matched to a gene: 6. The CDR3 reads CASSPLGQDETQYF. The CDR3 DNA sequence: TGTGCCAGCTCACCCCTCGGACAGGACGAGACCCAGTACTTC.

This chain uses TRBV7-8 with TRBJ1-4, with 7 positions matching TRBD1. This CDR3 is built from 16 residues. Germline assignment: CDR1 SGHVS and CDR2 FQNEAQ. The trim removed 4 bases at V and 7 bases at J, leaving 12 bases unmatched. The DNA for the CDR3 is TGTGCCAGCAGCTCGCTGTTCCCCCAGGGGGGTGAAAAACTGTTTTTT. As protein: CASSSLFPQGGEKLFF.